This TCR beta chain was captured in a study of T cell responses to AZD1222 COVID-19 vaccine. Study results and limitations: A reported finding is that nearly half of spike-specific TCRs target unmutated variant regions. Scientists sampled the repertoires only once the peak T cell response had passed. Donors were mostly white British, more females; clonal diversity possibly underestimated.

Generated by immunoSEQ multiplex PCR, the TCRdb table keeps only in-frame clones and is missing some. The table records about 120,000 clones, about 83% of them present only once. This clone was seen more than once but under ten times. Its antigen is as yet unknown. This sample comprised peripheral blood, obtained on day 0 of AZD1222 vaccination. This sequence originates from an adult in good health.

This CDR3 reads CASSLGGNTEAFF. Written as DNA, the CDR3 is TGTGCCAGCTCACTCGGGGGGAACACTGAAGCTTTCTTT. The chain uses TRBV18 and TRBJ1-1; a weak D match, TRBD1 (5 bases). Trimming removed 4 bases from V and 1 base from J, with 7 bases in between. Germline loops: CDR1 KGHSH, CDR2 LQKENI. The CDR3 consists of 13 residues.